One and the same sample provided the 22 T cell receptor beta chains below, sequenced in a study of tumor-infiltrating lymphocytes in primary liver carcinoma. RNA isolated from unsorted whole blood supplied the blood RNA, with germline DNA also extracted. Making TCR beta cDNA involved around 540 ng total RNA and a constant-region primer. Three-round nested multiplex PCR performed with slightly modified ARM-PCR produced the TCR beta libraries. Use of TRBV1-TRBV30 forward primers with a C-beta reverse primer characterized the first two PCR rounds, which lasted about 9 cycles each. One entry per CDR3 protein results from TCRdb running MiXCR on the multiplex PCR reads. The sample has approximately 320,000 distinct CDR3 sequences, about 50% seen once. Sequenced sample: peripheral blood. The receptors here all came from a woman aged 25-40 years with primary liver carcinoma and hepatitis B virus infection.

This chain connects TRBV28 to TRBJ2-1; 7 bases are shared with TRBD2. The CDR3 runs 15 residues. The germline V gene has CDR1 MDHEN and CDR2 SYDVKM. The V segment lost 5 bases and the J segment 4 bases; nucleotides outside the gene matches: 8. This CDR3 reads CASSLAGVKYNEQFF. CDR3 in DNA: TGTGCCAGCAGTCTCGCGGGAGTTAAGTACAATGAGCAGTTCTTC.

This clonotype was observed a few times. The genes are TRBV5-5 and TRBJ2-5; D gene ambiguous. Germline values: CDR1 SGHKS, CDR2 YYEKEE (reference sequence). Trimming removed 0 bases at V and 2 bases at J, with 11 bases between. The CDR3 consists of 15 residues. The CDR3 reads CASSLGMGSQETQYF. CDR3 nucleotides: TGTGCCAGCAGCTTGGGGATGGGGTCGCAAGAGACCCAGTACTTC.

CDR3 nucleotide sequence: TGCGCCAGCAGCCAAGATAGGGGAGCCCTAAGTGGCTACACCTTC. Protein product: CASSQDRGALSGYTF. V gene TRBV4-1 combines with J gene TRBJ1-2; weak D call: TRBD1 (5 bases). The CDR3 consists of 15 residues. Germline V gene sequence: CDR1 MGHRA, CDR2 YSYEKL. Trimming cost V 0 bases and J 7 bases, with 15 bases left between them.

This clonotype was seen ten or more times. The V call is TRBV4-1, the J call TRBJ1-3; perhaps TRBD1 as D (5 bases). Germline CDR1 reads MGHRA; CDR2 reads YSYEKL. V lost 3 bases and J lost 2, with 8 bases in between. The CDR3 totals 14 residues. The CDR3 sequence: CASSHRRAGNTIYF. DNA of the CDR3: TGCGCCAGCAGCCACCGCAGGGCTGGAAACACCATATATTTT.

This clonotype was found a few times. This chain connects TRBV6-1 to TRBJ2-7, with TRBD1 matching over 7 bases. J was trimmed by 5 bases and V by 8 bases; bases with no gene match: 15. This CDR3 comprises 15 residues. CDR1 is MNHNS, CDR2 SASEGT, per germline. The DNA for the CDR3 is TGTGCCAGCGTTCGACAGGGAAATTCAGGGCACGAGCAGTACTTC. It is translated as CASVRQGNSGHEQYF.

This chain links TRBV14 with TRBJ1-1, with a tentative D call TRBD1 (5 bases). The CDR3 covers 15 residues. Trimming pared 4 bases from V and 1 base from J, leaving 13 bases between. Looked up from germline, CDR1 is SGHDN and CDR2 is FVKESK. CDR3 bases: TGTGCCAGCAGCCGCCGGGGCTCAGGGAACACTGAAGCTTTCTTT. It encodes CASSRRGSGNTEAFF.

For this clonotype: One base away lies a much larger clone, so this may be a sequencing read error. The V gene is TRBV29-1, the J gene TRBJ2-2; 9 bases are a match to TRBD2. This CDR3 comprises 17 residues. CDR1 is SQVTM and CDR2 is ANQGSEA in the germline V gene. J lost 5 bases, V lost 5 bases, and 15 bases had no gene match. CDR3 in DNA: TGCAGCGTTTGGGTTAGCGGGAGTGTGGTAGCGACCGGGGAGCTGTTTTTT. Its translation: CSVWVSGSVVATGELFF.

J is TRBJ2-7 and V is TRBV5-1, with D possibly being TRBD1 (6 bases). The CDR3 has 14 amino acids. Germline CDR1 SGHRS, CDR2 YFSETQ. V lost 4 bases and J 2 bases, leaving 13 bases between the germline ends. The CDR3 is CASSVQGPPYEQYF. CDR3 DNA: TGCGCCAGCAGCGTCCAGGGGCCCCCCTACGAGCAGTACTTC. The entire variable domain, with the rest obtained from reference TRBV5-1 and TRBJ2-7, is as follows: KAGVTQTPRYLIKTRGQQVTLSCSPISGHRSVSWYQQTPGQGLQFLFEYFSETQRNKGNFPGRFSGRQFSNSRSEMNVSTLELGDSALYLCASSVQGPPYEQYFGPGTRLTVT.

Worth noting for this clonotype: This may arise from a read error, as a much more abundant clone is one base away. J is TRBJ2-7 and V is TRBV12-3 or TRBV12-4, with a tentative D call TRBD2 (8 bases). CDR3 length: 15 amino acids. CDR3 loop: CTSTETGTSSYEQYF. The CDR3 nucleotides are TGTACCAGCACCGAGACAGGGACTAGCTCCTACGAGCAGTACTTC.

About this clonotype: A much larger clone differs from this one at a single base, so this may be a read error. The genes are TRBV4-1 and TRBJ1-2, with 7 bases aligning to TRBD1. The germline CDR1 and CDR2 sequences are MGHRA and YSYEKL. This CDR3 region has 15 residues. J gave up 6 bases and V 7 bases, and 14 bases lay outside the gene matches. CDR3 nucleotide sequence: TGCGCCAGCAACCCCTCCGGGACAGAGCCCAATGGCTACACCTTC. This gives the protein CASNPSGTEPNGYTF.

The rearrangement joins TRBV28 to TRBJ2-2; D possibly corresponds to TRBD2 (6 bases). The CDR3 has 16 amino acids. Germline V lookup: CDR1 MDHEN, CDR2 SYDVKM. V was trimmed by 6 bases and J by 5 bases, leaving 19 bases between them. The CDR3 nucleotides are TGTGCCAGCAGCCCCGGGGAGGTGGGGATGACCGGGGAGCTGTTTTTT. Translating it yields CASSPGEVGMTGELFF.

Note on this clonotype: One end of the junction varies from germline; a read error may be responsible. The chain employs TRBV5-6 and TRBJ2-6; D may correspond to TRBD1 or TRBD2 (5 bases each). This CDR3 is built from 15 residues. Germline V gene sequence: CDR1 SGHDT, CDR2 YYEEEE. For the CDR3, the DNA is TGTGCCAGCAGCTTCCAGGGTCTCGGGGCCAACGTCCAGACTTTC. Protein: CASSFQGLGANVQTF.

Regarding this clonotype: The junction does not match germline at one end; this may be a read error. This chain joins TRBV28 and TRBJ2-3, with TRBD1 matching 7 bases. The CDR3 extends over 15 amino acids. Germline V lookup: CDR1 MDHEN, CDR2 SYDVKM. The CDR3 DNA sequence: TGTGTCAGCAGTTTATCCGAAGGGGACAGCCATACGCAGTATTTT. Protein: CVSSLSEGDSHTQYF.

V gene TRBV29-1 combines with J gene TRBJ2-1, with 9 bases lining up with TRBD2. The CDR3 runs to 15 residues. V lost 7 bases, J lost 3 bases, and 10 bases stayed unmatched. Per the germline V gene, CDR1 is SQVTM and CDR2 is ANQGSEA. CDR3 nucleotide sequence: TGCAGCGGATTGACTAGCGGCCGAAGCTACAATGAGCAGTTCTTC. Translated: CSGLTSGRSYNEQFF.

This clonotype was picked up many times. The chain uses TRBV12-3 or TRBV12-4 and TRBJ2-1; D is ambiguous. Trimming shortened V by 3 bases and J by 6 bases, and 9 bases separated the two germline ends. The CDR3 runs to 13 residues. The CDR3 is CASSLPGFNEQFF. The CDR3 bases are TGTGCCAGCAGTTTGCCTGGGTTCAATGAGCAGTTCTTC.

The V and J genes are TRBV4-3 and TRBJ2-1; D unclear. The length of the CDR3 is 16 residues. The V end lost 10 bases, the J end lost 1 base, and 20 bases lay between the germline ends. CDR1 and CDR2 (germline): LGHNA, YSLEER. In DNA form, the CDR3 reads TGCGCCAACGGCCAAGAGTCGGGCCCATCCTACAATGAGCAGTTCTTC. Translating gives CANGQESGPSYNEQFF.

Of note for this clonotype: A read error may be the cause here, since a much bigger clone is one base away. This chain uses TRBV12-3 or TRBV12-4 with TRBJ1-2, with 11 bases fitting TRBD1. The CDR3 covers 15 residues. Trimming cost V 5 bases and J 10 bases; bases outside gene matches: 12. The CDR3 nucleotides read TGTGCCAGCAGTCCCCGGACAGGGGGCACGGGTGCCTACACCTTC. Its translation is CASSPRTGGTGAYTF.

This clonotype was counted many times. This chain joins TRBV11-2 and TRBJ2-1, with TRBD2 matching 7 bases. Looked up from germline, CDR1 is SGHAT and CDR2 is FQNNGV. Trimming at V came to 2 bases and at J to 7 bases, leaving 8 bases not matched to a gene. The CDR3 sequence is 15 residues long. The DNA of the CDR3 is TGTGCCAGCAGCTTAAACGCGGGAGAATCAAATGAGCAGTTCTTC. Protein sequence: CASSLNAGESNEQFF.

The sample holds one count of this clonotype. Being one base from a much bigger clone, this may be a read error. The rearrangement joins TRBV6-5 to TRBJ1-5; the D gene is possibly TRBD1 (5 bases). Looked up from germline, CDR1 is MNHEY and CDR2 is SVGAGI. This CDR3 has 14 amino acids. The DNA of the CDR3 is TGTGCCACCAGTTACGAGGCGGGGACTCAGCCCCAGCATTTT. It specifies CATSYEAGTQPQHF.

As to this clonotype: One end of the junction varies from germline; a read error may be responsible. The chain carries TRBV5-5 and TRBJ2-7; 8 bases agree with TRBD1. The CDR3 has 13 residues. Germline CDR1 is SGHKS and CDR2 is YYEKEE (reference sequence). The CDR3 here is CASSFDRGDEQYF. CDR3 nucleotides: TGTGCCAGCAGCTTCGACAGGGGAGACGAACAGTACTTC.

This clonotype was observed many times. The J gene is TRBJ1-5, the V gene TRBV6-1, with D perhaps TRBD1 (6 bases). The ends were cut back, 7 bases at V and 5 bases at J, with 18 bases in the middle. CDR3 length: 15 residues. Germline CDR1 reads MNHNS; CDR2 reads SASEGT. The DNA of the CDR3 is TGTGCCAGCATATATTCGGGGGGCGAACATCAGCCCCAGCATTTT. Translating it yields CASIYSGGEHQPQHF.

This chain uses TRBV4-1 with TRBJ2-2; 8 positions match TRBD2. The CDR3 sequence is 17 residues long. V lost 1 base to trimming and J lost 6 bases; unmatched junction nucleotides: 10. In germline, CDR1 is MGHRA, CDR2 YSYEKL. CDR3 sequence reads: CASSQGVSGGPAGELFF. CDR3 coding DNA: TGCGCCAGCAGCCAAGGGGTTTCGGGAGGGCCGGCCGGGGAGCTGTTTTTT.